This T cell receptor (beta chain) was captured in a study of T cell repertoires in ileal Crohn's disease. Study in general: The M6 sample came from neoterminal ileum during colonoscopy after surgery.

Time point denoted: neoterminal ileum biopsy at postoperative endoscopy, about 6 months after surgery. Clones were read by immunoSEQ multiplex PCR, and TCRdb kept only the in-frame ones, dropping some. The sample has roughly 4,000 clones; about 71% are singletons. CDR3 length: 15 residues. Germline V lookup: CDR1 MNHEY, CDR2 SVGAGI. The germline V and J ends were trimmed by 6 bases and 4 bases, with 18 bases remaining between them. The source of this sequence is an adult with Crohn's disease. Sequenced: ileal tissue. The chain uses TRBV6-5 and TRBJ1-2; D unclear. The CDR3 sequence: CASRTRKEGGYGYTF. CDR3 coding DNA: TGTGCCAGCAGAACTAGAAAGGAGGGAGGCTATGGCTACACCTTC.